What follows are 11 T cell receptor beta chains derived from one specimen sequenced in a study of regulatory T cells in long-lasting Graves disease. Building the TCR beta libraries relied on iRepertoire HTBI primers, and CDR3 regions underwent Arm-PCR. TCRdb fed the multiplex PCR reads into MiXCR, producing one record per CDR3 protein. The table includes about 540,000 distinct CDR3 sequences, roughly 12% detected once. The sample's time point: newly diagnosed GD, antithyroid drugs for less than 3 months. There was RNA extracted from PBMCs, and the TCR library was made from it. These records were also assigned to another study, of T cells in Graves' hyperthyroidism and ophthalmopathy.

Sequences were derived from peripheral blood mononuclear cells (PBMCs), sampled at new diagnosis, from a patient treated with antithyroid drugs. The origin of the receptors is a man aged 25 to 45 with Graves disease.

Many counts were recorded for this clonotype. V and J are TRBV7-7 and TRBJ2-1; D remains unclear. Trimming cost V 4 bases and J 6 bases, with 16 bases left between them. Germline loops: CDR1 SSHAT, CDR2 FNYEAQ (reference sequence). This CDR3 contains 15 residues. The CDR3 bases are TGTGCCAGCAGCTCAGGCCCTCGAAGATCCAATGAGCAGTTCTTC. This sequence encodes CASSSGPRRSNEQFF.

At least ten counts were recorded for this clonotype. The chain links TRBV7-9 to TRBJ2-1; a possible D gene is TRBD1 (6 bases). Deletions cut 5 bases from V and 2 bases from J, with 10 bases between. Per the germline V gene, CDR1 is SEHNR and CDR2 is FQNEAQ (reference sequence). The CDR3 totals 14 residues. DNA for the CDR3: TGTGCCAGCAGCGGGGGCACCACCTACAATGAGCAGTTCTTC. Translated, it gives CASSGGTTYNEQFF.

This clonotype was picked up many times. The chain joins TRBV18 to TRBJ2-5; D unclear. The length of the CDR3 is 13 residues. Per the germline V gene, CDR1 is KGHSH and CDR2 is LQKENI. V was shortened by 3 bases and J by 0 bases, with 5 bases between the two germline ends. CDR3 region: CASSPPNQETQYF. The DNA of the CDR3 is TGTGCCAGCTCACCGCCAAACCAAGAGACCCAGTACTTC.

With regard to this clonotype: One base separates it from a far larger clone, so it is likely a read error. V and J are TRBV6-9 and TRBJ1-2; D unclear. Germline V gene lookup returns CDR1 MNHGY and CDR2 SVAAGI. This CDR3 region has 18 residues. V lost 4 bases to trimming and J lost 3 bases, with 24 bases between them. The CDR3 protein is CASSSSPWEPQADYGYTF. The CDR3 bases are TGTGCCAGCAGTTCCTCTCCCTGGGAGCCACAAGCTGACTATGGCTACACCTTC.

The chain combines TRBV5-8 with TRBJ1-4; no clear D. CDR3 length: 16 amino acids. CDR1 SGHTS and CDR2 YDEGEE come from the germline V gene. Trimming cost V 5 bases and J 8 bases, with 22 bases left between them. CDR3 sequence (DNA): TGTGCCAGCAGTATTTCAGTAATCGGGTCCGGGGAAAAACTGTTTTTT. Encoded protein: CASSISVIGSGEKLFF. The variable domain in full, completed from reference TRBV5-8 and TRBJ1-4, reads EAGVTQSPTHLIKTRGQQATLRCSPISGHTSVYWYQQALGLGLQFLLWYDEGEERNRGNFPPRFSGRQFPNYSSELNVNALELEDSALYLCASSISVIGSGEKLFFGSGTQLSVL.

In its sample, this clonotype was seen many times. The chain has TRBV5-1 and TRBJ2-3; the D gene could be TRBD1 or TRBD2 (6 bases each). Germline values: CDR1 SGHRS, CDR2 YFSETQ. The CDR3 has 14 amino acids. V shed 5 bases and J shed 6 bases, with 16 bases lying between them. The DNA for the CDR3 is TGCGCCAGCAGTTATCTTACGGGGGCGGATACGCAGTATTTT. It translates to CASSYLTGADTQYF.

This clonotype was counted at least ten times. CDR3 protein: CASSGGTLNTEAFF. The CDR3, as DNA: TGTGCCAGCAGCGGCGGGACATTGAACACTGAAGCTTTCTTT. The chain combines TRBV9 with TRBJ1-1; tentative D call: TRBD1 (6 bases). The V end lost 3 bases, the J end lost 0 bases, and 9 bases lay between the germline ends. This CDR3 is built from 14 residues. Germline CDR1 and CDR2: SGDLS and YYNGEE.

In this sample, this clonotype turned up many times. This CDR3 reads CASSSTVLEQYF. The CDR3 bases are TGTGCCAGCAGTTCGACAGTTCTCGAGCAGTACTTC. The chain combines TRBV12-3 or TRBV12-4 with TRBJ2-7, with D tentatively TRBD1 (5 bases). V lost 4 bases and J lost 6, with 10 bases in between. The CDR3 has 12 residues.

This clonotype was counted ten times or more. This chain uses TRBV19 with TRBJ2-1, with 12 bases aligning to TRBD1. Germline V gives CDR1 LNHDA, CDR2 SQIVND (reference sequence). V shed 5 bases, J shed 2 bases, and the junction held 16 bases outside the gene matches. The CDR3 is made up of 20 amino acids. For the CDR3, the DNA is TGTGCCAGTAGTCTCGAACCCCGGGACAGGGGGCCCCACCCCTACAATGAGCAGTTCTTC. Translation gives CASSLEPRDRGPHPYNEQFF.

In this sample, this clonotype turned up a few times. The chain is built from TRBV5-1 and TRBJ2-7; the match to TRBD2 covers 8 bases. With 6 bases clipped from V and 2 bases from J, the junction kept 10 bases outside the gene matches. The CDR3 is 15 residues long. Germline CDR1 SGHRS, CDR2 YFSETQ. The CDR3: CASTVKGGGTYEQYF. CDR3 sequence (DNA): TGCGCCAGCACCGTCAAGGGCGGGGGGACCTACGAGCAGTACTTC.

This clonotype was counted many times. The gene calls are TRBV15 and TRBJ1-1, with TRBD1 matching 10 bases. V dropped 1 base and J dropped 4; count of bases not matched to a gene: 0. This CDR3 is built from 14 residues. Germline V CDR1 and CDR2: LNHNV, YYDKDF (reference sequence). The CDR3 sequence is CATSRGDRGTEAFF. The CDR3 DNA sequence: TGTGCCACCAGCAGAGGGGACAGGGGCACTGAAGCTTTCTTT.